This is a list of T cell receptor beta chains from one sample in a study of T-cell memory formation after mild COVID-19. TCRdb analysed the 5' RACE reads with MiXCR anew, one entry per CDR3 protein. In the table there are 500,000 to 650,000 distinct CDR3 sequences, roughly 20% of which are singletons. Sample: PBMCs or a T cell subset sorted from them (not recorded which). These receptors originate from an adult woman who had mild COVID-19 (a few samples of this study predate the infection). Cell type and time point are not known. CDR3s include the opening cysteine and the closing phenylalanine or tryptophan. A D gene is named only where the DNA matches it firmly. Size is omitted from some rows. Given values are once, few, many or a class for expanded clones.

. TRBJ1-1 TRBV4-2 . CASSQAEGRKTEAFF TGTGCCAGCAGCCAAGCCGAGGGCAGGAAAACTGAAGCTTTCTTT
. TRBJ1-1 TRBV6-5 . CASSRRSDINTEAFF TGTGCCAGCAGTCGACGGAGCGACATAAACACTGAAGCTTTCTTT
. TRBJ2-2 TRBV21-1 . CASLAGISVTGELFF TGTGCCAGCTTAGCGGGTATTAGTGTCACCGGGGAGCTGTTTTTT
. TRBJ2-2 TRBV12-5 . CASGPYTGELFF TGTGCTAGTGGTCCCTACACCGGGGAGCTGTTTTTT
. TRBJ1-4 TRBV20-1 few CSARRPTAEKLFF TGCAGTGCTCGACGCCCTACGGCAGAAAAACTGTTTTTT
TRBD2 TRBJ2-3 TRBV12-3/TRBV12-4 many CASSAAGLAVTDTQYF TGTGCCAGCAGTGCCGCGGGACTAGCGGTTACAGATACGCAGTATTTT
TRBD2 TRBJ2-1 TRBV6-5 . CASRDRTSGVYNEQFF TGTGCCAGCAGAGATAGGACTAGCGGGGTATACAATGAGCAGTTCTTC
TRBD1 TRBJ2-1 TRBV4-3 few CASSHLLYGTGGSHSYNEQFF TGCGCCAGCAGCCACCTTCTTTACGGGACAGGGGGCTCACACTCCTACAATGAGCAGTTCTTC
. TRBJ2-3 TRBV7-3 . CASSESRGAGTDTQYF TGTGCCAGCAGTGAGAGTAGAGGAGCGGGCACAGATACGCAGTATTTT
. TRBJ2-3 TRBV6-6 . CASSYADGTDTKYF TGTGCCAGCAGTTACGCCGATGGAACAGATACGAAGTATTTT
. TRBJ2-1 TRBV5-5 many CASSPGGGANEQFF TGTGCCAGCAGCCCCGGAGGGGGGGCCAATGAGCAGTTCTTC
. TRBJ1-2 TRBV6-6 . CASSYRPRGDAYGYTF TGTGCCAGCAGTTACCGTCCCAGGGGCGATGCCTATGGCTACACCTTC
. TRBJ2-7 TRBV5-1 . CASSLVPAEQYF TGCGCCAGCAGCTTAGTACCGGCCGAGCAGTACTTC
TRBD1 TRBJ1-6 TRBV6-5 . CASRSTGFHNSPLHF TGTGCCAGCAGATCGACAGGGTTCCATAATTCACCCCTCCACTTT
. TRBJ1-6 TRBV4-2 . CASSQERYNSPLHF TGTGCCAGCAGCCAAGAACGGTATAATTCACCCCTCCACTTT
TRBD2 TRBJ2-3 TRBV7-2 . CASSRPPGLGKDTQYF TGTGCCAGCAGCCGCCCCCCGGGACTAGGGAAAGATACGCAGTATTTT
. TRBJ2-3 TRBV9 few CASSVADGGGTDTQYF TGTGCCAGCAGCGTAGCTGACGGGGGCGGCACAGATACGCAGTATTTT
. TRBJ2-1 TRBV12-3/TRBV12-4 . CASSFEPTGVFF TGTGCCAGCAGTTTCGAGCCGACAGGTGTCTTCTTC
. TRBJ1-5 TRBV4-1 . CASSHSTPSRDPRNQPQHF TGCGCCAGCAGCCATTCAACCCCTTCCCGGGACCCCAGGAATCAGCCCCAGCATTTT
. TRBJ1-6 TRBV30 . CAWSASYQGNSPLHF TGTGCCTGGAGCGCCTCTTACCAGGGTAATTCACCCCTCCACTTT
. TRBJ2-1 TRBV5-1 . CASSPGSEGPTKAVKQFF TGCGCCAGCAGCCCAGGGTCCGAGGGCCCAACTAAAGCGGTTAAGCAGTTCTTC
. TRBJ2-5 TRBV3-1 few CASSEGQGWKTQYF TGTGCCAGCAGCGAGGGTCAGGGGTGGAAGACCCAGTACTTC
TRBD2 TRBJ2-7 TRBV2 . CASSEIFSGILPNKVSYEQYF TGTGCCAGCAGTGAAATTTTCAGCGGGATATTGCCCAACAAGGTATCCTACGAGCAGTACTTC
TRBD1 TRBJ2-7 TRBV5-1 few CASRSGQVEEQYF TGCGCCAGCAGGTCAGGACAGGTTGAAGAGCAGTACTTC
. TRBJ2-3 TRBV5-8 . CASSLDLARPTDTQYF TGTGCCAGCAGCTTGGACCTAGCGCGGCCCACAGATACGCAGTATTTT
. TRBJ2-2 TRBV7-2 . CASSPSAANTGELFF TGTGCCAGCAGCCCCTCGGCAGCGAACACCGGGGAGCTGTTTTTT
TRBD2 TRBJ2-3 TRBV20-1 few CSAPPLSREGREDTQYF TGCAGTGCCCCTCCGCTTTCGCGGGAGGGCCGTGAAGATACGCAGTATTTT
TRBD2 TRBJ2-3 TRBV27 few CASSLLAGVSTDTQYF TGTGCCAGCAGTTTACTGGCGGGGGTGAGCACAGATACGCAGTATTTT
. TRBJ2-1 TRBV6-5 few CASRPTGLNHNEQFF TGTGCCAGCAGACCCACAGGGCTAAACCACAATGAGCAGTTCTTC